This TCR beta chain appears in the sequencing data of a study of T-cell reconstitution after alpha-beta-depleted transplantation in children. Findings of the study overall: The main origin of T-cell counts and diversity one year after transplant was newly produced T cells.

This sample's TCRbeta library carried unique molecular identifier barcodes. Using its own MiXCR run on the PCR reads, TCRdb lists one record per CDR3 protein. In the table there are under 250,000 distinct CDR3 sequences, roughly a quarter of which are singletons. Remarks on this clonotype: The antigen is unknown.

The TCR was taken from a female patient aged 2 to 10 who had a stem cell transplant for congenital amegakaryocytic thrombocytopenia, so the T cells may come from the graft donor. The sample here was PBMCs, mostly from graft donor cells, taken 360 days after TCRalphabeta/CD19-depleted stem cell transplant.

CDR3 nucleotides: TGTGCCAGCAGCCCCCGACTAGCGGGAGCTTCGGAGCAGTTCTTC. Translating gives CASSPRLAGASEQFF. The rearrangement links TRBV7-2 to TRBJ2-1; 12 bases agree with TRBD2. V trimming: 5 bases; J trimming: 10 bases; junction bases outside the gene matches: 9. CDR3 length: 15 amino acids. Germline-derived CDR1 and CDR2 are SGHTA and FQGNSA.